The 5 T cell receptor beta chains reported below all come from one sample, sequenced in a study of CD8 T cells in ankylosing spondylitis. General observations from the study: What seemed typical of ankylosing spondylitis blood was a TCR beta motif built from about 8 highly homologous variants.

Their antigens are not known. TCRdb reprocessed the 5' RACE reads via MiXCR and lists one record per CDR3 protein. The sample records 470,000 or so distinct CDR3 sequences, roughly 25% being singletons. The source material was blood, either unsorted or a sorted T cell fraction (not recorded which). These receptors were taken from a male donor with ankylosing spondylitis.

This clonotype turned up a few times. The chain joins TRBV6-2 or TRBV6-3 to TRBJ2-7, with 7 bases aligning to TRBD1. V lost 6 bases, J lost 6 bases, and 5 bases stayed unmatched. This CDR3 has 12 residues. Germline CDR1 is MNHEY and CDR2 is SVGEGT. The CDR3 DNA follows: TGTGCCAGCAGCCTCACAGGGGTCGAGCAGTACTTC. It specifies CASSLTGVEQYF.

The chain combines TRBV5-1 with TRBJ2-6; 11 bases match TRBD2. Germline loops: CDR1 SGHRS, CDR2 YFSETQ. The CDR3 contains 21 residues. V shed 0 bases and J 1 base; nucleotides not matched to a gene: 12. As DNA, the CDR3 is TGCGCCAGCAGCTTGGGGATACTAGCGGGAGCACTTTGGTCTGGGGCCAACGTCCTGACTTTC. This gives the protein CASSLGILAGALWSGANVLTF.

In its sample, this clonotype was seen many times. J is TRBJ1-5 and V is TRBV20-1, with D possibly being TRBD1 (5 bases). Per the germline V gene, CDR1 is DFQATT and CDR2 is SNEGSKA (reference sequence). V was clipped by 4 bases and J by 7 bases, with 11 bases between them. The CDR3 runs 12 residues. This CDR3 is CSAKTASQPQHF. The DNA for the CDR3 is TGCAGTGCTAAGACAGCGTCGCAGCCCCAGCATTTT.

The rearrangement uses TRBV15 and TRBJ2-7; 9 bases map to TRBD1. The CDR3 covers 15 residues. Germline V gene sequence: CDR1 LNHNV, CDR2 YYDKDF (reference sequence). Unmatched junction bases numbered 6, after V lost 5 bases and J lost 1 base. Here the CDR3 reads CATSATGQGSYEQYF. The DNA for the CDR3 is TGTGCCACCAGCGCCACGGGACAGGGATCCTACGAGCAGTACTTC.

This clonotype was seen a few times. The chain links TRBV5-1 to TRBJ1-1; D not resolved. Germline values: CDR1 SGHRS, CDR2 YFSETQ. The CDR3 sequence is 14 residues long. V lost 4 bases and J lost 4, with 14 bases in between. CDR3 in amino acids: CASSPVGASTEAFF. The CDR3 coding sequence is TGCGCCAGCAGCCCGGTAGGTGCGAGCACTGAAGCTTTCTTT.